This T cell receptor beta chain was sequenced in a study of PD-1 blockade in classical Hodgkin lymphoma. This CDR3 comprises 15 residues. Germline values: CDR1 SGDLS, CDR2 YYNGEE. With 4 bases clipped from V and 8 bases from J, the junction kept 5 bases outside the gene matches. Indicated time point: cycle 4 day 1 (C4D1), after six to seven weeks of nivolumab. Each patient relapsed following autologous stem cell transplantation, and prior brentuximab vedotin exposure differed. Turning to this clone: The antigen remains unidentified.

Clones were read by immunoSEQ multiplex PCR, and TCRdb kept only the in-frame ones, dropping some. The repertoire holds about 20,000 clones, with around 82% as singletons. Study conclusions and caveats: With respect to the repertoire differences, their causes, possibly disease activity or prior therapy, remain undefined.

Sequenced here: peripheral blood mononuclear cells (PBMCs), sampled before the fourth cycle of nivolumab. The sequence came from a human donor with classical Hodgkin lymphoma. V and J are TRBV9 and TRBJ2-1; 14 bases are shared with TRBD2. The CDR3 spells CASSLGTSGSYEQFF. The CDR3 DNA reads TGTGCCAGCAGCCTTGGGACTAGCGGGAGCTATGAGCAGTTCTTC.